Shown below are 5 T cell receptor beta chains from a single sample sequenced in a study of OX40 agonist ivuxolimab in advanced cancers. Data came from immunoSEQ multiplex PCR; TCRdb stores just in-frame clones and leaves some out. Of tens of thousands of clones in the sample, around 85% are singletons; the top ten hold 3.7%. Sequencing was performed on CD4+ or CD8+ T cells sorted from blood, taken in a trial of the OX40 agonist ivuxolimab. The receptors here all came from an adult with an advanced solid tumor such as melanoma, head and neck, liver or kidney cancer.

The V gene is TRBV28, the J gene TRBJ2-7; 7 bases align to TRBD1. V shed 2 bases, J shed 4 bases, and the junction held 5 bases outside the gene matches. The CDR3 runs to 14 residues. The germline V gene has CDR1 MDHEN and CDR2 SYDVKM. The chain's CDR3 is CASSLNRGTYEQYF. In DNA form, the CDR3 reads TGTGCCAGCAGTTTAAACAGGGGAACGTACGAGCAGTACTTC. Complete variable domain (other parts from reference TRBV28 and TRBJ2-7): DVKVTQSSRYLVKRTGEKVFLECVQDMDHENMFWYRQDPGLGLRLIYFSYDVKMKEKGDIPEGYSVSREKKERFSLILESASTNQTSMYLCASSLNRGTYEQYFGPGTRLTVT.

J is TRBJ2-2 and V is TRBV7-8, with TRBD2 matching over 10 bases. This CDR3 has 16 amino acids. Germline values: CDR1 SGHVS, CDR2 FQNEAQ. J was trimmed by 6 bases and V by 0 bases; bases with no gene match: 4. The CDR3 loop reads CASSLAGLAGAGELFF. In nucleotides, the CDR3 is TGTGCCAGCAGCTTAGCGGGGCTAGCGGGAGCCGGGGAGCTGTTTTTT.

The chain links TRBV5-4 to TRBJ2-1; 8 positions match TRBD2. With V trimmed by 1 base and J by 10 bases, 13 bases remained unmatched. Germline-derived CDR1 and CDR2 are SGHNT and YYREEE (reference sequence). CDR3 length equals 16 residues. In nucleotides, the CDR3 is TGTGCCAGCAGCTTGAGGGGCACTAGCGGAAATTTCGAGCAGTTCTTC. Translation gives CASSLRGTSGNFEQFF.

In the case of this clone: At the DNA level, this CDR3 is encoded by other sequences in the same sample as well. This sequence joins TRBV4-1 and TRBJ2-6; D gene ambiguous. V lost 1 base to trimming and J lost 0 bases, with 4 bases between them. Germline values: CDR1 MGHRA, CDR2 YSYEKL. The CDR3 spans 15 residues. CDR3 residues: CASSQGLSGANVLTF. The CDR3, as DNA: TGCGCCAGCAGCCAAGGCCTCTCTGGGGCCAACGTCCTGACTTTC.

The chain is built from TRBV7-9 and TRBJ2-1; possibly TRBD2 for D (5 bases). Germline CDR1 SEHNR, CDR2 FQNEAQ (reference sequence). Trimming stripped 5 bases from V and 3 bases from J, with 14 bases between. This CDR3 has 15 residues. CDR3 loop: CASSPGRRHYNEQFF. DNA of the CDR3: TGTGCCAGCAGCCCTGGGAGACGACACTACAATGAGCAGTTCTTC.